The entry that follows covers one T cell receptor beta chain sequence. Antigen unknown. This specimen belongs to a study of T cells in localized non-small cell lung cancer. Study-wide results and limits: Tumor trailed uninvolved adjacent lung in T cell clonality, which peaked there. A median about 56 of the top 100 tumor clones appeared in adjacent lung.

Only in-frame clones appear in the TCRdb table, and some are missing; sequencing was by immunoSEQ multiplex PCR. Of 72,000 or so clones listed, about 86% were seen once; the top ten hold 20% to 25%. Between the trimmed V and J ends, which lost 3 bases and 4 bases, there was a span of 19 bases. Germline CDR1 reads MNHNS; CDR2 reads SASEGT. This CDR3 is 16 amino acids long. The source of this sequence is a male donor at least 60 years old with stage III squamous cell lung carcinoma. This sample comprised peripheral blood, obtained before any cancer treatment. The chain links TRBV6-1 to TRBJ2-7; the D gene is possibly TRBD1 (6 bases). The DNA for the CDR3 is TGTGCCAGCAGTGATTTGGGCAAACCGGGACATTACGAGCAGTACTTC. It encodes CASSDLGKPGHYEQYF.